This T cell receptor beta chain was recovered during a study of molecular identifiers for immune sequencing clone quantification. TCRdb fed the PCR reads into MiXCR, producing one record per CDR3 protein. The sample records about 510,000 distinct CDR3 sequences, 20% to 25% being singletons. CD8+CD4-CCR7+CD45RA+ cells were sorted as naive CD8 T cells. Ten or more counts support this clonotype. Trimming removed 7 bases at V and 3 bases at J, with 16 bases between. Germline V lookup: CDR1 MNHEY, CDR2 SVGEGT. CDR3 length: 14 residues. This rearrangement joins TRBV6-2 or TRBV6-3 to TRBJ2-7, with unresolved D. The material sequenced was naive CD8+ T cells from blood, with Jurkat cell RNA spiked in. Described subset: FACS-sorted CD8+CD4-CCR7+CD45RA+ naive T cells. The receptor's source is a human donor in good health. Some libraries in this study had Jurkat cell RNA spiked in. The CDR3 here is CASKVWGRVYEQYF. DNA for the CDR3: TGTGCCAGCAAGGTCTGGGGAAGGGTCTACGAGCAGTACTTC.